The 9 T cell receptor beta chains below were found in one sample sequenced in a study of blood T cell repertoires in COVID-19. Data came from immunoSEQ multiplex PCR; TCRdb stores just in-frame clones and leaves some out. The sample contains some 130,000 clones, about 92% of which appear only once. What was sequenced was peripheral blood. These receptors were collected from a man in his fifties with active COVID-19.

The V call is TRBV19, the J call TRBJ1-4, with D unclear. The germline V and J ends were trimmed by 4 bases and 4 bases, with 13 bases remaining between them. This CDR3 has 15 amino acids. Looked up from germline, CDR1 is LNHDA and CDR2 is SQIVND (reference sequence). CDR3 sequence reads: CASSTNREYNEKLFF. DNA of the CDR3: TGTGCCAGTAGTACCAATCGGGAGTATAATGAAAAACTGTTTTTT.

V and J are TRBV5-4 and TRBJ2-5; 7 bases match TRBD1. The V gene end was trimmed by 3 bases and the J gene end by 5 bases; junction bases not matched to a gene: 7. The CDR3 covers 14 residues. Per the germline V gene, CDR1 is SGHNT and CDR2 is YYREEE (reference sequence). This CDR3 reads CASSSRDSRETQYF. For the CDR3, the DNA is TGTGCCAGCAGCTCACGGGACAGTCGGGAGACCCAGTACTTC.

The chain links TRBV14 to TRBJ1-1; no reliable D call. Trimming shortened V by 8 bases and J by 7 bases, and 14 bases separated the two germline ends. In germline, CDR1 is SGHDN, CDR2 FVKESK. This CDR3 contains 12 residues. For the CDR3, the DNA is TGTGCCAGCTGGAGTGTAGGCAATGAAGCTTTCTTT. Translated: CASWSVGNEAFF.

The J gene is TRBJ2-7, the V gene TRBV3-1 (or the pseudogene TRBV3-2); 8 positions agree with TRBD1. Looked up from germline, CDR1 is LGHDT and CDR2 is YNNKEL (reference sequence). With V trimmed by 0 bases and J by 7 bases, 5 bases remained unmatched. The length of the CDR3 is 14 residues. For the CDR3, the DNA is TGTGCCAGCAGCCAAGACGGGGACAGGACAGAGCAGTACGTC. Translation gives CASSQDGDRTEQYV.

The J gene is TRBJ1-6, the V gene TRBV19; 8 nucleotides agree with TRBD1. CDR1 and CDR2 (germline): LNHDA, SQIVND (reference sequence). The trim removed 6 bases at V and 9 bases at J, leaving 7 bases unmatched. This CDR3 comprises 14 residues. In DNA, the CDR3 is TGTGCCAGTAGACAGGGGGGTTTAAGTTCACCCCTCCACTTT. Its protein is CASRQGGLSSPLHF.

The chain recombines TRBV2 with TRBJ2-2; 7 bases fit TRBD2. The CDR3 has 15 amino acids. The germline V gene has CDR1 SNHLY and CDR2 FYNNEI. V shed 6 bases and J 0 bases; nucleotides not matched to a gene: 4. CDR3 nucleotides: TGTGCCAGCAGGCGGACTAGTTCGAACACCGGGGAGCTGTTTTTT. As protein: CASRRTSSNTGELFF.

This clone was found once. The genes are TRBV5-4 and TRBJ1-4; D is possibly TRBD1 (6 bases). This CDR3 contains 16 residues. The germline gives CDR1 SGHNT, CDR2 YYREEE (reference sequence). Trimming took off 0 bases at V and 0 bases at J, with 9 bases between the two ends. The CDR3 loop reads CASSLGTESTNEKLFF. The CDR3 coding sequence is TGTGCCAGCAGCTTGGGGACAGAGTCAACTAATGAAAAACTGTTTTTT.

The CDR3 loop is CASSLGTGSALYEQYV. CDR3 bases: TGTGCCAGCAGCCTTGGGACAGGTTCAGCCCTATACGAGCAGTACGTC. The chain combines TRBV7-2 with TRBJ2-7; 8 nucleotides match TRBD1. CDR3 length: 16 residues. V gave up 5 bases and J gave up 4 bases; unmatched junction bases: 13. Germline lookup yields CDR1 SGHTA and CDR2 FQGNSA.

The rearrangement links TRBV10-1 to TRBJ2-2; 7 bases align to TRBD2. The V gene end was trimmed by 9 bases and the J gene end by 6 bases; junction bases not matched to a gene: 10. The CDR3 is 14 amino acids. Per germline, CDR1 WNHNN and CDR2 SYGVQD (reference sequence). In DNA form, the CDR3 reads TGCGCCAGTTCGCCGGGCCGGGGGGCCGGGGAGCTGTTTTTT. It encodes CASSPGRGAGELFF.